The 15 T cell receptor beta chains reported below all come from one sample, sequenced in a study of blood T cell repertoires in COVID-19. Repertoires were generated with immunoSEQ multiplex PCR, while TCRdb's copy carries only in-frame clones and drops some. The table records 150,000 to 200,000 clones, roughly 93% of them present only once. The sequenced sample was peripheral blood. These receptor sequences come from a woman in her sixties with COVID-19, enrolled during active disease.

This chain links TRBV29-1 with TRBJ1-2; D is possibly TRBD1 (5 bases). The CDR3 covers 14 residues. Between the trimmed V and J ends, which lost 3 bases and 4 bases, there was a span of 15 bases. Germline lookup yields CDR1 SQVTM and CDR2 ANQGSEA. CDR3 DNA sequence: TGCAGCGTTGACTATGCCGGACACCGCTATGGCTACACCTTC. This codes for CSVDYAGHRYGYTF.

J is TRBJ2-7 and V is TRBV10-1; unclear D gene. The CDR3 length is 14 residues. Germline CDR1 WNHNN, CDR2 SYGVQD (reference sequence). Trimming left V 3 bases short and J 4 bases short, with 13 bases between. The CDR3 region is CASSDQVGRYEQYF. In DNA form, the CDR3 reads TGCGCCAGCAGTGATCAGGTCGGAAGGTACGAGCAGTACTTC.

The chain carries TRBV18 and TRBJ2-5; a weak D match, TRBD1 (6 bases). Germline CDR1 and CDR2: KGHSH and LQKENI. This CDR3 has 14 residues. Between the trimmed V and J ends, which lost 1 base and 4 bases, there was a span of 10 bases. CDR3 sequence reads: CASSPRQGIETQYF. The CDR3 DNA reads TGTGCCAGCTCACCACGGCAGGGGATAGAGACCCAGTACTTC.

This clone was detected once. The V and J genes are TRBV6-5 and TRBJ1-1; D remains ambiguous. V lost 5 bases and J lost 7, with 8 bases in between. The germline CDR1 and CDR2 sequences are MNHEY and SVGAGI. The CDR3 has 11 residues. The CDR3 loop is CASSKTGEAFF. CDR3 bases: TGTGCCAGCAGTAAAACGGGTGAAGCTTTCTTT.

This chain uses TRBV3-1 (or the pseudogene TRBV3-2) with TRBJ2-1, with D maybe TRBD2 (7 bases). Germline lookup yields CDR1 LGHDT and CDR2 YNNKEL (reference sequence). V lost 0 bases and J 8 bases, leaving 17 bases between the germline ends. The CDR3 covers 16 residues. CDR3 region: CASSQDRGGGWDEQFF. DNA for the CDR3: TGTGCCAGCAGCCAAGACCGCGGGGGCGGGTGGGATGAGCAGTTCTTC.

The CDR3 protein is CASSSRQGLLRTEAFF. CDR3 sequence (DNA): TGCGCCAGCAGTTCAAGACAGGGGCTCTTGAGGACTGAAGCTTTCTTT. The chain links TRBV5-1 to TRBJ1-1; TRBD1 matches 8 bases. With V trimmed by 5 bases and J by 5 bases, 14 bases remained unmatched. Germline V lookup: CDR1 SGHRS, CDR2 YFSETQ. CDR3 size: 16 residues.

This chain uses TRBV5-1 with TRBJ2-7, with TRBD1 matching over 8 bases. CDR3 length: 16 residues. The germline V gene has CDR1 SGHRS and CDR2 YFSETQ. The V and J ends lost 0 bases and 3 bases, in that order; junction bases with no gene match: 8. The CDR3 region has the DNA TGCGCCAGCAGCTTGGCCACCGGGACAGGTTTCTACGAGCAGTACTTC. This sequence encodes CASSLATGTGFYEQYF.

This clone was detected a few times. The chain uses TRBV7-9 and TRBJ2-3; 12 bases line up with TRBD2. The CDR3 has 15 residues. CDR1 is SEHNR and CDR2 is FQNEAQ in the germline V gene (reference sequence). V lost 5 bases, J lost 6 bases, and 6 bases stayed unmatched. CDR3 sequence (DNA): TGTGCCAGCAGCCGACTAGCGGGGGCGAGGGATACGCAGTATTTT. Protein sequence: CASSRLAGARDTQYF.

This chain links TRBV18 with TRBJ1-2, with TRBD1 identical over 7 bases. The CDR3 covers 14 residues. Germline loops: CDR1 KGHSH, CDR2 LQKENI. V was pared by 3 bases and J by 0 bases, with 1 base of the junction left unmatched. CDR3 sequence (DNA): TGTGCCAGCTCACCGGACAGGACTAACTATGGCTACACCTTC. Protein product: CASSPDRTNYGYTF.

This clone was seen once. This chain connects TRBV7-9 to TRBJ2-5; no clear D. This CDR3 is built from 13 residues. Between the trimmed V and J ends, which lost 1 base and 5 bases, there was a span of 8 bases. Germline V gene sequence: CDR1 SEHNR, CDR2 FQNEAQ (reference sequence). CDR3 residues: CASSLVGVETQYF. The CDR3 DNA follows: TGTGCCAGCAGCTTAGTCGGAGTGGAGACCCAGTACTTC.

To note about this clone: This specimen includes other DNA sequences encoding the same CDR3. The V gene is TRBV19, the J gene TRBJ1-1, with D perhaps matching TRBD1 (5 bases). Germline CDR1 is LNHDA and CDR2 is SQIVND (reference sequence). CDR3 length equals 14 residues. V was cut by 4 bases and J by 0 bases, with 9 bases left in between. This CDR3 is CASSRQGLNTEAFF. In DNA form, the CDR3 reads TGTGCCAGTAGTAGGCAGGGTCTGAACACTGAAGCTTTCTTT. Filled out from reference TRBV19 and TRBJ1-1, the complete variable domain reads DGGITQSPKYLFRKEGQNVTLSCEQNLNHDAMYWYRQDPGQGLRLIYYSQIVNDFQKGDIAEGYSVSREKKESFPLTVTSAQKNPTAFYLCASSRQGLNTEAFFGQGTRLTVV.

The genes are TRBV15 and TRBJ1-1; 7 bases match TRBD1. V lost 5 bases and J lost 6; bases outside the gene matches: 18. The CDR3 covers 17 residues. Germline loops: CDR1 LNHNV, CDR2 YYDKDF (reference sequence). Written as DNA, the CDR3 is TGTGCCACCAGCCCCTACCTCGGTTTAAGGGGGCGAGCTGAAGCTTTCTTT. It encodes CATSPYLGLRGRAEAFF. Complete variable domain (other parts from reference TRBV15 and TRBJ1-1): DAMVIQNPRYQVTQFGKPVTLSCSQTLNHNVMYWYQQKSSQAPKLLFHYYDKDFNNEADTPDNFQSRRPNTSFCFLDIRSPGLGDTAMYLCATSPYLGLRGRAEAFFGQGTRLTVV.

V usage is TRBV20-1 and J usage is TRBJ2-2; 11 bases line up with TRBD1. Germline CDR1 DFQATT, CDR2 SNEGSKA (reference sequence). V shed 3 bases and J 8 bases; nucleotides not matched to a gene: 11. This CDR3 is built from 16 residues. This chain's CDR3 is CSASVADRGLSGELFF. The CDR3 DNA sequence: TGCAGTGCTAGTGTTGCGGACAGGGGGCTATCGGGGGAGCTGTTTTTT.

The chain couples TRBV15 to TRBJ1-3, with D uncertain. The V and J ends lost 0 bases and 0 bases respectively, with 9 bases between them. CDR1 and CDR2 from the germline V gene are LNHNV and YYDKDF (reference sequence). The CDR3 sequence is 16 residues long. CDR3 sequence: CATSRDRTSSGNTIYF. DNA for the CDR3: TGTGCCACCAGCAGAGACCGGACTAGCTCTGGAAACACCATATATTTT.

The gene calls are TRBV19 and TRBJ1-4; the D gene is possibly TRBD1 (6 bases). The CDR3 is 15 residues long. Germline loops: CDR1 LNHDA, CDR2 SQIVND (reference sequence). The V end was cut by 5 bases, the J end by 3 bases, with 13 bases between. CDR3 DNA sequence: TGTGCCAGTAGTGAAACAGGGTCACCTAATGAAAAACTGTTTTTT. It is translated as CASSETGSPNEKLFF.